These T cell receptor beta chains were read from a single sample in a study of blood T cell repertoires in COVID-19. Repertoires were generated with immunoSEQ multiplex PCR, while TCRdb's copy carries only in-frame clones and drops some. The data hold 120,000 to 150,000 clones, with 86% observed a single time. The specimen sequenced was peripheral blood. These receptors all come from a woman aged 60-75 years with acute or convalescent COVID-19. Both conserved end residues are part of each CDR3. Fields, in order: clone size, D gene, J gene, V gene, CDR3 DNA, CDR3 protein. D genes are given only for firm matches. Clone size is stated in some rows and not others, as once, few, many or a class when expanded.

clone_size: .; d_call: TRBD2; j_call: TRBJ2-2; v_call: TRBV19; cdr3_nt: TGTGCCAGTAGTATAGGGACTAGCGGGGCACCGAACACCGGGGAGCTGTTTTTT; cdr3_aa: CASSIGTSGAPNTGELFF
clone_size: .; d_call: .; j_call: TRBJ1-5; v_call: TRBV18; cdr3_nt: TGTGCCAGCTCACCCGAAGCCGCAAACAATCAGCCCCAGCATTTT; cdr3_aa: CASSPEAANNQPQHF
clone_size: .; d_call: .; j_call: TRBJ1-3; v_call: TRBV3-1/TRBV3-2; cdr3_nt: TGTGCCAGCAGCCAAGGGCGGGGGGCGTCTGGAAACACCATATATTTT; cdr3_aa: CASSQGRGASGNTIYF
clone_size: .; d_call: TRBD1; j_call: TRBJ2-7; v_call: TRBV11-3; cdr3_nt: TGTGCCAGCAGCTTAGATTGGGGAAGAGACAGGGCCTACGAGCAGTACTTC; cdr3_aa: CASSLDWGRDRAYEQYF
clone_size: .; d_call: .; j_call: TRBJ2-3; v_call: TRBV18; cdr3_nt: TGTGCCAGCTCACCCCTTCCCGGGGGCACAGATACGCAGTATTTT; cdr3_aa: CASSPLPGGTDTQYF
clone_size: .; d_call: .; j_call: TRBJ2-3; v_call: TRBV5-1; cdr3_nt: TGCGCCAGCAGCTTGGGCAGGGAAGGTGGTACGCAGTATTTT; cdr3_aa: CASSLGREGGTQYF
clone_size: few; d_call: .; j_call: TRBJ1-5; v_call: TRBV15; cdr3_nt: TGTGCCACCAGCAGAGACAGGGGCAATCAGCCCCAGCATTTT; cdr3_aa: CATSRDRGNQPQHF
clone_size: once; d_call: TRBD1; j_call: TRBJ1-2; v_call: TRBV6-5; cdr3_nt: TGTGCCAGCAGTTACTCCAGACAGGGCCTCGGCAGTGGCTACACCTTC; cdr3_aa: CASSYSRQGLGSGYTF
clone_size: .; d_call: .; j_call: TRBJ2-7; v_call: TRBV11-3; cdr3_nt: TGTGCCAGCAGCCCCCACCCTGACAGCTACGAGCAGTACTTC; cdr3_aa: CASSPHPDSYEQYF
clone_size: .; d_call: .; j_call: TRBJ1-6; v_call: TRBV11-3; cdr3_nt: TGTGCCAGCAGCTTAGTGTTACAGGATGGCTCCTATAATTCACCCCTCCACTTT; cdr3_aa: CASSLVLQDGSYNSPLHF
clone_size: .; d_call: .; j_call: TRBJ1-5; v_call: TRBV3-1/TRBV3-2; cdr3_nt: TGTGCCAGCAGCCAAGATAATGGAGCCCTAGGCCAGCCCCAGCATTTT; cdr3_aa: CASSQDNGALGQPQHF
clone_size: .; d_call: TRBD2; j_call: TRBJ2-3; v_call: TRBV29-1; cdr3_nt: TGCAGCGTTGGGCTAGCGGGGCACACAGATACGCAGTATTTT; cdr3_aa: CSVGLAGHTDTQYF
clone_size: once; d_call: TRBD1; j_call: TRBJ2-5; v_call: TRBV6-5; cdr3_nt: TGTGCCAGCAGTCTGGACAGGGGATCGGAGACCCAGTACTTC; cdr3_aa: CASSLDRGSETQYF
clone_size: .; d_call: TRBD1; j_call: TRBJ1-2; v_call: TRBV9; cdr3_nt: TGTGCCAGCAGCGAGGACAGGGACCGCCGAGGCTACACCTTC; cdr3_aa: CASSEDRDRRGYTF
clone_size: .; d_call: TRBD2; j_call: TRBJ2-3; v_call: TRBV9; cdr3_nt: TGTGCCAGCAGCGTAGTTAGCGGGGGAGATACGCAGTATTTT; cdr3_aa: CASSVVSGGDTQYF
clone_size: .; d_call: TRBD2; j_call: TRBJ2-3; v_call: TRBV3-1/TRBV3-2; cdr3_nt: TGTGCCAGCAGCCAAGATCTACTAGCGGGGGGGTTTGGGACGCAGTATTTT; cdr3_aa: CASSQDLLAGGFGTQYF
clone_size: .; d_call: .; j_call: TRBJ2-5; v_call: TRBV28; cdr3_nt: TGTGCCAGCAGTCCCCTGGCGGCGGCCCAGTACTTC; cdr3_aa: CASSPLAAAQYF
clone_size: .; d_call: .; j_call: TRBJ2-3; v_call: TRBV9; cdr3_nt: TGTGCCAGCAGCGTAGATCTAGCAGCTAGCACAGATACGCAGTATTTT; cdr3_aa: CASSVDLAASTDTQYF
clone_size: .; d_call: .; j_call: TRBJ1-1; v_call: TRBV6-1; cdr3_nt: TGTGCCAGCAGTGAGTCCTTTGAAGCTTTCTTT; cdr3_aa: CASSESFEAFF
clone_size: once; d_call: .; j_call: TRBJ2-2; v_call: TRBV3-1/TRBV3-2; cdr3_nt: TGTGCCAGCAGCCAGAAAGGGGCCGGGGAGCTGTTTTTT; cdr3_aa: CASSQKGAGELFF
clone_size: .; d_call: .; j_call: TRBJ2-3; v_call: TRBV4-1; cdr3_nt: TGCGCCAGCAGCCAAGATTCGGGGACCACAGGCGGGGTTCGCACAGATACGCAGTATTTT; cdr3_aa: CASSQDSGTTGGVRTDTQYF
clone_size: .; d_call: .; j_call: TRBJ2-1; v_call: TRBV5-4; cdr3_nt: TGTGCCAGCAGCCTCGTTCTCAATGAGCAGTTCTTC; cdr3_aa: CASSLVLNEQFF
clone_size: .; d_call: .; j_call: TRBJ1-6; v_call: TRBV3-1/TRBV3-2; cdr3_nt: TGTGCCAGCAGCCAAGCGACAGTGTATAATTCACCCCTCCACTTT; cdr3_aa: CASSQATVYNSPLHF
clone_size: .; d_call: TRBD2; j_call: TRBJ2-2; v_call: TRBV9; cdr3_nt: TGTGCCAGCAGCGTTTCTTCTAGCGGGGTTGGGTCCGGGGAGCTGTTTTTT; cdr3_aa: CASSVSSSGVGSGELFF
clone_size: .; d_call: TRBD1; j_call: TRBJ2-7; v_call: TRBV12-3/TRBV12-4; cdr3_nt: TGTGCCAGCAGTTTTACGGACAGGGGCGAGCAGTACTTC; cdr3_aa: CASSFTDRGEQYF
clone_size: .; d_call: .; j_call: TRBJ2-1; v_call: TRBV5-8; cdr3_nt: TGTGCCAGCAGCTTTACAGTCTACAATGAGCAGTTCTTC; cdr3_aa: CASSFTVYNEQFF
clone_size: .; d_call: .; j_call: TRBJ1-2; v_call: TRBV6-5; cdr3_nt: TGTGCCAGCAGTTACGGGACAAACTATGGCTACACCTTC; cdr3_aa: CASSYGTNYGYTF
clone_size: .; d_call: TRBD1; j_call: TRBJ1-3; v_call: TRBV30; cdr3_nt: TGTGCCTGGGGACAGGGGGCACACTCTGGAAACACCATATATTTT; cdr3_aa: CAWGQGAHSGNTIYF
clone_size: .; d_call: TRBD1; j_call: TRBJ1-2; v_call: TRBV28; cdr3_nt: TGTGCCAGCACCCTAGACAGGGATGGCTACACCTTC; cdr3_aa: CASTLDRDGYTF
clone_size: .; d_call: .; j_call: TRBJ1-5; v_call: TRBV5-4; cdr3_nt: TGTGCCAGCAGCTTGGCCGGGAATCAGCCCCAGCATTTT; cdr3_aa: CASSLAGNQPQHF
clone_size: .; d_call: TRBD1; j_call: TRBJ1-2; v_call: TRBV7-9; cdr3_nt: TGTGCCAGCAACTTTGGACAGGGCAACTATGGCTACACCTTC; cdr3_aa: CASNFGQGNYGYTF
clone_size: .; d_call: TRBD1; j_call: TRBJ2-1; v_call: TRBV5-1; cdr3_nt: TGCGCCAGCAGCTTCCAGACAGGGTCGTACAATGAGCAGTTCTTC; cdr3_aa: CASSFQTGSYNEQFF
clone_size: .; d_call: .; j_call: TRBJ2-7; v_call: TRBV11-3; cdr3_nt: TGTGCCAGCAGCACAGACATCTCCTACGAGCAGTACTTC; cdr3_aa: CASSTDISYEQYF
clone_size: once; d_call: TRBD2; j_call: TRBJ2-7; v_call: TRBV5-1; cdr3_nt: TGCGCCAGCAGCTTGGCCGGCGGGGCGGGGGGGCTCTACGAGCAGTACTTC; cdr3_aa: CASSLAGGAGGLYEQYF
clone_size: .; d_call: .; j_call: TRBJ2-3; v_call: TRBV24-1; cdr3_nt: TGTGCCACCAGTGATTTGGGCAGGGCTGGCACAGATACGCAGTATTTT; cdr3_aa: CATSDLGRAGTDTQYF
clone_size: .; d_call: .; j_call: TRBJ2-7; v_call: TRBV2; cdr3_nt: TGTGCCAGCAGGGATGACAGTTACGAGCAGTACTTC; cdr3_aa: CASRDDSYEQYF